Each of the 5 T cell receptor beta chains below was sequenced from the same sample in a study of control samples from healthy donors and cancer patients. TCRdb's table, derived via immunoSEQ multiplex PCR, lists solely in-frame clones and lacks some. The profile shows about 130,000 clones, roughly 84% of them singletons. Sample: blood. Receptor source: a man aged 18 to 30 in good health.

The chain combines TRBV3-1 (or the pseudogene TRBV3-2) with TRBJ1-3, with D tentatively TRBD1 (5 bases). Looked up from germline, CDR1 is LGHDT and CDR2 is YNNKEL (reference sequence). CDR3 length: 15 amino acids. Trimming stripped 4 bases from V and 2 bases from J, with 12 bases between. The CDR3 DNA reads TGTGCCAGCAGCCCCACCGGGGGGGCTGGAAACACCATATATTTT. It is translated as CASSPTGGAGNTIYF.

This chain uses TRBV21-1 with TRBJ1-6. TRBV21-1 is described as a pseudogene. The CDR3 sequence is 10 residues long. CDR3 DNA: TGTGCCAGCAACCCAGCTCCCCTCCACTTT. Protein product: CASNPAPLHF.

The CDR3 spells CASSAGPARDIQYF. Here the CDR3 DNA reads TGCGCCAGCAGCGCCGGACCCGCGAGGGACATTCAGTACTTC. This chain joins TRBV5-1 and TRBJ2-4; D perhaps matches TRBD2 (5 bases). The CDR3 extends over 14 amino acids. Germline loops: CDR1 SGHRS, CDR2 YFSETQ. V shed 4 bases and J shed 8 bases, with 16 bases lying between them.

This chain joins TRBV6-5 and TRBJ1-3, with D perhaps matching TRBD1 (5 bases). This CDR3 is built from 14 residues. Germline CDR1 MNHEY, CDR2 SVGAGI. With 10 bases removed from V and 0 bases from J, the gap between germline ends came to 13 bases. The CDR3 DNA reads TGTGCCATAGAATGGGGGTACTCTGGAAACACCATATATTTT. Translation: CAIEWGYSGNTIYF.

This clone is medium-sized by share. V is TRBV10-3 and J is TRBJ2-2; weak D call: TRBD1 (5 bases). This CDR3 spans 15 amino acids. Deletions cut 7 bases from V and 7 bases from J, with 19 bases between. The germline V gene encodes CDR1 ENHRY and CDR2 SYGVKD. The CDR3 region has the DNA TGTGCCATCACCAACCCAAGCAGGGAATTCGGGGAGCTGTTTTTT. This sequence encodes CAITNPSREFGELFF.